The 32 T cell receptor beta chains listed next were all sequenced from one sample in a study of blood T cells in healthy people across ages. Then a second PCR, running about 6 to 12 cycles, was carried out with a sample-barcoded 5' primer and a J-beta primer mix. TCRdb independently ran MiXCR on the 5' RACE reads; one entry per CDR3 protein. The table includes about 640,000 distinct CDR3 sequences, under 65% detected once. The material sequenced was blood. All receptors derive from a man aged 55 to 70 in good health.

This clonotype has a handful of counts. This chain uses TRBV6-1 with TRBJ2-7; D perhaps matches TRBD1 (7 bases). The CDR3 sequence is 14 residues long. Trimming took off 6 bases at V and 5 bases at J, with 17 bases between the two ends. Germline loops: CDR1 MNHNS, CDR2 SASEGT. The CDR3, as DNA: TGTGCCAGCAGAGAGAGACAGGGAGGAGACGAGCAGTACTTC. Protein: CASRERQGGDEQYF.

This clonotype appeared once. One end of the junction varies from germline; a read error may be responsible. The V gene is TRBV18, the J gene TRBJ2-1; D remains unclear. This CDR3 contains 14 residues. Germline V lookup: CDR1 KGHSH, CDR2 LQKENI. The CDR3 coding sequence is TGTGCCGGCTCAACGAAAAACTCCTACAATGAGCAGTTCTTC. Translating gives CAGSTKNSYNEQFF.

V usage is TRBV4-1 and J usage is TRBJ2-5; D may correspond to TRBD1 or TRBD2 (5 bases each). The closer fit of TRBJ2-7 to the DNA end suggests the J call may be wrong. Germline lookup yields CDR1 MGHRA and CDR2 YSYEKL. The CDR3 loop spans 14 amino acids. The CDR3 here is CASSQRDGAYEQYF. CDR3 in DNA: TGCGCCAGCAGCCAACGGGACGGAGCCTACGAGCAGTACTTC.

This clonotype appeared once. The chain carries TRBV20-1 and TRBJ2-5; TRBD1 matches at 10 bases. CDR1 DFQATT and CDR2 SNEGSKA come from the germline V gene (reference sequence). V lost 6 bases and J lost 4; bases outside the gene matches: 11. The CDR3 is made up of 15 amino acids. The CDR3 sequence: CSARMGQGQRETQYF. Here the CDR3 DNA reads TGCAGTGCAAGAATGGGACAGGGGCAACGAGAGACCCAGTACTTC.

The CDR3 is CASSPAGAEQYF. The CDR3 bases are TGTGCCAGCAGTCCAGCAGGGGCCGAGCAGTACTTC. The chain has TRBV12-3 or TRBV12-4 and TRBJ2-7; TRBD1 is a possible D gene (6 bases). The V and J ends lost 5 bases and 6 bases respectively, with 11 bases between them. The CDR3 has 12 residues.

This chain uses TRBV10-1 with TRBJ2-1, with 8 bases aligning to TRBD2. Germline CDR1 reads WNHNN; CDR2 reads SYGVQD (reference sequence). The CDR3 consists of 16 residues. Trimming cost V 3 bases and J 0 bases; bases outside gene matches: 4. CDR3: CASSDDGGASYNEQFF. Here the CDR3 DNA reads TGCGCCAGCAGTGATGACGGGGGGGCCTCCTACAATGAGCAGTTCTTC.

This chain connects TRBV2 to TRBJ2-7, with D maybe TRBD1 (6 bases). Germline V gives CDR1 SNHLY, CDR2 FYNNEI. CDR3 length equals 13 residues. The ends were cut back, 3 bases at V and 3 bases at J, with 9 bases in the middle. The CDR3 sequence: CASSDTGSYEQYF. In DNA form, the CDR3 reads TGTGCCAGCAGTGATACAGGGAGCTACGAGCAGTACTTC.

The chain carries TRBV29-1 and TRBJ1-4; D ambiguous. V lost 3 bases and J 8 bases, leaving 10 bases between the germline ends. Germline assignment: CDR1 SQVTM and CDR2 ANQGSEA. The CDR3 spans 12 residues. DNA of the CDR3: TGCAGCGTTGACGGGGTAGGGGAAAAACTGTTTTTT. As protein: CSVDGVGEKLFF.

This clonotype came up a few times. The rearrangement uses TRBV4-2 and TRBJ1-2; D is undetermined. The CDR3 is made up of 15 amino acids. With 3 bases removed from V and 3 bases from J, the gap between germline ends came to 14 bases. Germline V lookup: CDR1 LGHNA, CDR2 YNFKEQ. The CDR3 bases are TGTGCCAGCAGCCAGGCGGCAGCTGGCGACTATGGCTACACCTTC. Residues: CASSQAAAGDYGYTF.

This chain joins TRBV29-1 and TRBJ1-2; D gene unclear. The CDR3 totals 12 residues. The V and J ends lost 4 bases and 4 bases respectively, with 10 bases between them. Germline V gene lookup returns CDR1 SQVTM and CDR2 ANQGSEA. CDR3 sequence (DNA): TGCAGCGTTGCAGTTTCGGTCTATGGCTACACCTTC. Residues: CSVAVSVYGYTF.

The V and J genes are TRBV4-1 and TRBJ2-6; TRBD2 agrees at 7 bases. V dropped 0 bases and J dropped 1; count of bases not matched to a gene: 9. This CDR3 has 19 amino acids. Per germline, CDR1 MGHRA and CDR2 YSYEKL. This CDR3 is CASSQDGGGGWSGANVLTF. The CDR3 nucleotides read TGCGCCAGCAGCCAAGATGGCGGCGGGGGTTGGTCTGGGGCCAACGTCCTGACTTTC.

The genes are TRBV3-1 and TRBJ2-5; D uncertain. The CDR3 has 14 residues. V was cut by 7 bases and J by 5 bases, with 17 bases left in between. Germline loops: CDR1 LGHDT, CDR2 YNNKEL (reference sequence). The CDR3 DNA reads TGTGCCAGCACCACGACCCCATTGGGGGAGACCCAGTACTTC. It translates to CASTTTPLGETQYF.

This clonotype appeared a few times. A read error may explain this, as a much larger clone is one base away. The gene calls are TRBV29-1 and TRBJ2-5; TRBD1 might be the D (6 bases). Per the germline V gene, CDR1 is SQVTM and CDR2 is ANQGSEA. V shed 1 base and J shed 11 bases, with 14 bases lying between them. This CDR3 comprises 12 residues. The CDR3 sequence is CSVEVRRQEQYF. The DNA for the CDR3 is TGCAGCGTTGAAGTGAGGCGACAGGAGCAGTACTTC. The full variable domain, its missing parts supplied by reference TRBV29-1 and TRBJ2-5, is SAVISQKPSRDICQRGTSLTIQCQVDSQVTMMFWYRQQPGQSLTLIATANQGSEATYESGFVIDKFPISRPNLTFSTLTVSNMSPEDSSIYLCSVEVRRQEQYFGPGTRLLVL.

This rearrangement joins TRBV6-2 or TRBV6-3 to TRBJ2-1; TRBD2 agrees at 11 bases. Germline CDR1 MNHEY, CDR2 SVGEGT. Unmatched junction bases numbered 6, after V lost 4 bases and J lost 1 base. This CDR3 has 17 amino acids. CDR3 sequence: CASSLAGGRTSYNEQFF. CDR3 nucleotide sequence: TGTGCCAGCAGTTTAGCGGGGGGGCGGACTTCCTACAATGAGCAGTTCTTC.

This clonotype has only a few counts. This chain uses TRBV7-2 with TRBJ1-2; tentative D call: TRBD1 (6 bases). V lost 7 bases and J lost 1, with 13 bases in between. The CDR3 is 14 residues long. Per germline, CDR1 SGHTA and CDR2 FQGNSA. In DNA, the CDR3 is TGTGCCAGCACCGTGGACAGTAATAACTATGGCTACACCTTC. Protein product: CASTVDSNNYGYTF.

The V and J genes are TRBV3-1 and TRBJ1-2; D might be TRBD1 (5 bases). The germline V gene encodes CDR1 LGHDT and CDR2 YNNKEL (reference sequence). Trimming left V 0 bases short and J 5 bases short, with 13 bases between. This CDR3 is built from 15 residues. The CDR3 protein is CASSQDLSRAYGYTF. The CDR3 region has the DNA TGTGCCAGCAGCCAAGATTTGTCCAGGGCATATGGCTACACCTTC.

The sample holds a few counts of this clonotype. The chain carries TRBV5-1 and TRBJ2-7; D ambiguous. V lost 4 bases and J 3 bases, leaving 11 bases between the germline ends. CDR3 length: 13 amino acids. CDR1 is SGHRS and CDR2 is YFSETQ in the germline V gene. The CDR3 is CASSIGGDYEQYF. For the CDR3, the DNA is TGCGCCAGCAGCATCGGCGGCGACTACGAGCAGTACTTC.

The chain links TRBV7-9 to TRBJ2-1; the D call may be TRBD1 or TRBD2 (6 bases each). V lost 10 bases, J lost 12 bases, and 28 bases lay in between. This CDR3 is 15 amino acids long. Per germline, CDR1 SEHNR and CDR2 FQNEAQ (reference sequence). The DNA for the CDR3 is TGTGCCAACACAGCGCGTGGAGGGGACACCGATAGGCAGTTCTTC. Protein product: CANTARGGDTDRQFF.

This chain connects TRBV7-8 to TRBJ2-5; 10 bases agree with TRBD1. Germline CDR1 reads SGHVS; CDR2 reads FQNEAQ. The CDR3 runs to 17 residues. The V gene end was trimmed by 5 bases and the J gene end by 1 base; junction bases not matched to a gene: 10. CDR3 bases: TGTGCCAGCAGCCGACGGGACAGGGGAGCTCTCCAAGAGACCCAGTACTTC. As protein: CASSRRDRGALQETQYF. The variable domain in full, completed from reference TRBV7-8 and TRBJ2-5, reads GAGVSQSPRYKVAKRGQDVALRCDPISGHVSLFWYQQALGQGPEFLTYFQNEAQLDKSGLPSDRFFAERPEGSVSTLKIQRTQQEDSAVYLCASSRRDRGALQETQYFGPGTRLLVL.

This clonotype was counted between two and nine times. The CDR3 here is CSGTGGQETQYF. CDR3 bases: TGCAGCGGGACAGGGGGACAAGAGACCCAGTACTTC. The V call is TRBV29-1, the J call TRBJ2-5, with 10 bases identical to TRBD1. This CDR3 is 12 amino acids long. V shed 7 bases, J shed 2 bases, and the junction held 1 base outside the gene matches. Germline V gene lookup returns CDR1 SQVTM and CDR2 ANQGSEA.

V usage is TRBV6-6 and J usage is TRBJ2-3; 9 bases line up with TRBD1. With 6 bases clipped from V and 2 bases from J, the junction kept 9 bases outside the gene matches. This CDR3 contains 16 residues. Germline CDR1 MNHNY, CDR2 SVGAGI (reference sequence). The CDR3 spells CASRPGQGRITDTQYF. The CDR3 nucleotides are TGTGCCAGCAGACCCGGACAGGGGAGGATCACAGATACGCAGTATTTT.

V is TRBV9 and J is TRBJ1-4; 7 bases fit TRBD1. Trimming removed 2 bases from V and 0 bases from J; junction bases left unmatched: 7. The CDR3 runs to 17 residues. Germline V gene lookup returns CDR1 SGDLS and CDR2 YYNGEE. CDR3 sequence: CASSVWTGQSTNEKLFF. In nucleotides, the CDR3 is TGTGCCAGCAGCGTTTGGACAGGACAGTCAACTAATGAAAAACTGTTTTTT.

In its sample, this clonotype was seen a few times. The J gene is TRBJ2-4, the V gene TRBV20-1, with D tentatively TRBD1 (6 bases). The CDR3 is 15 amino acids. The germline gives CDR1 DFQATT, CDR2 SNEGSKA (reference sequence). V shed 6 bases and J shed 0 bases, with 15 bases lying between them. In DNA form, the CDR3 reads TGCAGTGCGGTTAACAGGGTTATAGCCAAAAACATTCAGTACTTC. Translated, it gives CSAVNRVIAKNIQYF.

This clonotype has only a few counts. CDR3 sequence: CASSQPKTGTVYNEQFF. CDR3 DNA sequence: TGCGCCAGCAGCCAACCTAAGACCGGGACCGTTTACAATGAGCAGTTCTTC. This chain uses TRBV4-1 with TRBJ2-1, with D perhaps assigned TRBD1 or TRBD2 (5 bases each). Per germline, CDR1 MGHRA and CDR2 YSYEKL. Trimming cost V 2 bases and J 4 bases, with 18 bases left between them. There are 17 residues in the CDR3.

To note about this clonotype: Given a much more abundant clone one base away, this may be a read error. The J gene is TRBJ2-1, the V gene TRBV27, with a possible D match to TRBD2 (7 bases). The DNA end favors TRBJ2-7, so the J call may be wrong. This CDR3 spans 13 amino acids. The V gene's germline CDR1 is MNHEY and CDR2 SMNVEV (reference sequence). DNA for the CDR3: TGTGCCAGCAGGCGGGGGCCTTACAATGAGCAGTACTTC. It codes for CASRRGPYNEQYF.

The chain recombines TRBV29-1 with TRBJ2-3, with D possibly TRBD1 on 6 matching bases. Trimming pared 6 bases from V and 0 bases from J, leaving 10 bases between. The CDR3 extends over 13 amino acids. Germline-derived CDR1 and CDR2 are SQVTM and ANQGSEA. The chain's CDR3 is CSVGASSTDTQYF. DNA of the CDR3: TGCAGCGTGGGGGCATCTAGCACAGATACGCAGTATTTT.

This chain uses TRBV11-2 with TRBJ2-5, with no clear D. This CDR3 comprises 12 residues. Germline CDR1 SGHAT, CDR2 FQNNGV. Trimming removed 4 bases from V and 7 bases from J, with 10 bases in between. Here the CDR3 DNA reads TGTGCCAGCAGCTCCCCACGGCGGACCCAGTACTTC. Translating gives CASSSPRRTQYF.

The table lists this clonotype with a few counts. The rearrangement uses TRBV20-1 and TRBJ2-7; TRBD1 aligns across 8 bases. Germline assignment: CDR1 DFQATT and CDR2 SNEGSKA (reference sequence). The CDR3 sequence is 13 residues long. Trimming cost V 1 base and J 2 bases; bases outside gene matches: 1. The CDR3 DNA reads TGCAGTGCTAGAGGGACAGGGACCTACGAGCAGTACTTC. Translation gives CSARGTGTYEQYF.

V gene TRBV18 combines with J gene TRBJ1-1; maybe TRBD1 (5 bases). Between the trimmed V and J ends, which lost 1 base and 1 base, there was a span of 19 bases. Germline lookup yields CDR1 KGHSH and CDR2 LQKENI. CDR3 length: 18 amino acids. The CDR3 region is CASSPLWTAGKANTEAFF. CDR3 nucleotides: TGTGCCAGCTCACCACTCTGGACGGCAGGGAAGGCGAACACTGAAGCTTTCTTT.

This clonotype has just a few counts. The chain joins TRBV5-1 to TRBJ2-5, with D perhaps given as TRBD1 or TRBD2 (6 bases each). This CDR3 region has 15 residues. CDR1 and CDR2 (germline): SGHRS, YFSETQ. The V and J ends lost 4 bases and 1 base respectively, with 14 bases between them. CDR3 amino acids: CASSIEGGPQETQYF. CDR3 bases: TGCGCCAGCAGCATAGAGGGGGGTCCCCAAGAGACCCAGTACTTC. Together with reference TRBV5-1 and TRBJ2-5, the CDR3 gives the full variable domain: KAGVTQTPRYLIKTRGQQVTLSCSPISGHRSVSWYQQTPGQGLQFLFEYFSETQRNKGNFPGRFSGRQFSNSRSEMNVSTLELGDSALYLCASSIEGGPQETQYFGPGTRLLVL.

The gene calls are TRBV12-3 or TRBV12-4 and TRBJ2-5; a possible D gene is TRBD1 (6 bases). This CDR3 contains 12 residues. V lost 7 bases and J 11 bases, leaving 17 bases between the germline ends. CDR3 sequence reads: CASNRVGDEQYF. The CDR3, as DNA: TGTGCCAGCAACAGGGTTGGGGATGAGCAGTACTTC.

This chain connects TRBV7-9 to TRBJ2-1; a possible D gene is TRBD1 (6 bases). V lost 0 bases and J lost 5, with 11 bases in between. Germline-derived CDR1 and CDR2 are SEHNR and FQNEAQ (reference sequence). The CDR3 is 15 residues long. The CDR3 DNA sequence: TGTGCCAGCAGCTTAGCGATGGCAGGGGACAATGAGCAGTTCTTC. Protein sequence: CASSLAMAGDNEQFF.